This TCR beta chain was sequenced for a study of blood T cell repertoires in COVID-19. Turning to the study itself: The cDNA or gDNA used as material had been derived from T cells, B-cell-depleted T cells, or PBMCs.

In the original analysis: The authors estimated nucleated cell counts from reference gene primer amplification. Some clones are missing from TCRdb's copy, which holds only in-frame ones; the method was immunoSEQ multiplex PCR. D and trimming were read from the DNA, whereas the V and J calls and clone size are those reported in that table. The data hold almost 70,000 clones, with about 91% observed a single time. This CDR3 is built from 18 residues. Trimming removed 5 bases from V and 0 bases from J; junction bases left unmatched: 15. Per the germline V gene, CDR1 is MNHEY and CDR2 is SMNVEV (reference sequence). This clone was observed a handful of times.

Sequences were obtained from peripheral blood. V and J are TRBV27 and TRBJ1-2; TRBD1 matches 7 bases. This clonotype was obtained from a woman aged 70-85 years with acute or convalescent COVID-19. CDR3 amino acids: CASSPQRTGAGTNYGYTF. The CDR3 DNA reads TGTGCCAGCAGTCCCCAGCGGACAGGAGCCGGAACTAACTATGGCTACACCTTC.